This is a list of T cell receptor beta chains from one sample in a study of cytomegalovirus exposure and HLA in healthy donors. Produced via immunoSEQ multiplex PCR; TCRdb's table is partial and in-frame only. This sample yields over 65,000 clones, of which approximately 80% are seen a single time; 6.5% belongs to the top ten. Sequences were obtained from PBMCs. The receptors were gathered from a human donor in good health. Both conserved end residues are part of each CDR3. The order of the fields is D gene, CDR3 length, V gene, clone size, J gene, CDR3 protein, CDR3 DNA. The D gene is left open where the match is weak. The size field is filled for only some rows; it gives once, few, many or a size class.

>-|14|TRBV13|once|TRBJ2-1
CASSPSHPYNEQFF
TGTGCCAGCAGCCCTAGTCACCCCTACAATGAGCAGTTCTTC
>-|14|TRBV28|-|TRBJ2-7
CASSWGGESYEQYF
TGTGCCAGCAGTTGGGGCGGGGAGTCCTACGAGCAGTACTTC
>-|13|TRBV7-9|-|TRBJ1-1
CASRKGVNTEAFF
TGTGCCAGCAGAAAAGGGGTGAACACTGAAGCTTTCTTT
>-|15|TRBV6-6|-|TRBJ1-1
CASSYPSQGNTEAFF
TGTGCCAGCAGTTACCCGTCCCAGGGCAACACTGAAGCTTTCTTT
>-|13|TRBV28|-|TRBJ1-5
CASSFRGGQPQHF
TGTGCCAGCAGTTTCAGAGGGGGTCAGCCCCAGCATTTT
>-|17|TRBV5-5|-|TRBJ1-1
CASSLGRGSLMNTEAFF
TGTGCCAGCAGCTTGGGTAGGGGCTCTCTGATGAACACTGAAGCTTTCTTT
>-|15|TRBV25-1|-|TRBJ2-2
CASSELQGITGELFF
TGTGCCAGCAGTGAACTTCAGGGGATCACCGGGGAGCTGTTTTTT
>TRBD1|13|TRBV19|-|TRBJ1-5
CASQDRVFQPQHF
TGTGCCAGTCAGGACAGGGTCTTTCAGCCCCAGCATTTT
>TRBD1|16|TRBV6-4|few|TRBJ2-2
CASSVLPTGQTGELFF
TGTGCCAGCAGTGTTCTTCCGACAGGGCAAACCGGGGAGCTGTTTTTT
>TRBD2|16|TRBV7-3|-|TRBJ2-1
CASSQTTSGSYNEQFF
TGTGCCAGCAGTCAGACGACTAGCGGATCCTACAATGAGCAGTTCTTC
>-|13|TRBV4-2|-|TRBJ2-7
CASSQDRSYEQYF
TGTGCCAGCAGCCAAGATAGATCCTACGAGCAGTACTTC
>-|16|TRBV28|-|TRBJ1-2
CASSSDGQPDNYGYTF
TGTGCCAGCAGTTCGGACGGACAACCAGATAACTATGGCTACACCTTC
>-|15|TRBV7-8|-|TRBJ1-1
CASSLGPSGNTEAFF
TGTGCCAGCAGCTTAGGCCCGTCGGGGAACACTGAAGCTTTCTTT
>TRBD1|14|TRBV2|-|TRBJ2-5
CASRAGTGEETQYF
TGTGCCAGCAGGGCCGGGACAGGGGAAGAGACCCAGTACTTC
>TRBD1|17|TRBV19|-|TRBJ2-4
CASTETGNKLAKNIQYF
TGTGCCAGTACTGAGACAGGGAATAAACTAGCCAAAAACATTCAGTACTTC
>TRBD2|17|TRBV28|-|TRBJ2-1
CASSLGASGGVYNEQFF
TGTGCCAGCAGTTTAGGGGCTAGCGGGGGGGTCTACAATGAGCAGTTCTTC
>-|13|TRBV19|once|TRBJ1-5
CASSGRAGLPQHF
TGTGCCAGTAGTGGCAGGGCGGGGTTGCCCCAGCATTTT
>-|17|TRBV5-1|-|TRBJ2-1
CASSLGPLGGPGNEQFF
TGCGCCAGCAGCTTGGGCCCCCTAGGGGGACCCGGCAATGAGCAGTTCTTC
>TRBD1|11|TRBV29-1|-|TRBJ1-2
CSVPDRGGYTF
TGCAGCGTGCCTGACAGGGGGGGCTACACCTTC
>TRBD2|14|TRBV6-5|-|TRBJ2-1
CATTQAGGKDEQFF
TGTGCCACCACCCAAGCGGGGGGGAAGGATGAGCAGTTCTTC
>-|15|TRBV5-1|-|TRBJ2-2
CASSMRLENTGELFF
TGCGCCAGCAGCATGCGACTAGAAAACACCGGGGAGCTGTTTTTT
>TRBD1|14|TRBV5-4|-|TRBJ1-1
CASSSGGRNLGAFF
TGTGCCAGCAGCTCAGGGGGAAGGAACCTGGGGGCTTTCTTT
>TRBD1|16|TRBV9|-|TRBJ2-5
CASSALGTGGTETQYF
TGTGCCAGCAGCGCGTTAGGGACAGGGGGGACAGAGACCCAGTACTTC
>-|14|TRBV5-1|-|TRBJ2-2
CASSLELDLGELFF
TGCGCCAGCAGCTTGGAACTAGACCTCGGGGAGCTGTTTTTT
>-|12|TRBV7-9|-|TRBJ2-7
CSSSYPFGEQYF
TGTTCCAGCAGCTACCCGTTCGGCGAGCAGTACTTC
>-|12|TRBV29-1|-|TRBJ2-7
CSVEEQGNEQYF
TGCAGCGTTGAAGAACAGGGAAATGAGCAGTACTTC
>TRBD2|16|TRBV7-2|-|TRBJ2-3
CASSPIAGSSTDTQYF
TGTGCCAGCAGCCCCATAGCGGGGAGTAGCACAGATACGCAGTATTTT
>-|14|TRBV21-1|-|TRBJ2-3
CASNPGDPTDTQYF
TGTGCCAGCAATCCGGGAGACCCCACAGATACGCAGTATTTT
>-|12|TRBV2|-|TRBJ2-7
CASSLASYEQYF
TGTGCCAGCAGTCTAGCTTCCTACGAGCAGTACTTC
>TRBD1|15|TRBV19|-|TRBJ1-2
CASSEATGANYGYTF
TGTGCCAGTAGTGAAGCGACAGGGGCTAACTATGGCTACACCTTC
>TRBD1|16|TRBV5-1|-|TRBJ1-6
CASSLSSGQQISPLHF
TGCGCCAGCAGCTTAAGTTCGGGACAGCAGATTTCACCCCTCCACTTT
>TRBD2|14|TRBV19|-|TRBJ2-7
CASSILGGGYEQYF
TGTGCCAGTAGTATTCTCGGCGGGGGATACGAGCAGTACTTC
>-|15|TRBV14|-|TRBJ2-2
CASSPTGLNTGELFF
TGTGCCAGCAGCCCTACAGGTCTGAACACCGGGGAGCTGTTTTTT
>-|13|TRBV7-3|-|TRBJ2-7
CASSLSRDYEQYF
TGTGCCAGCAGCTTAAGCAGGGACTACGAGCAGTACTTC
>-|14|TRBV5-1|-|TRBJ2-7
CASSLAANLYEQYF
TGCGCCAGCAGCTTGGCCGCTAACCTTTACGAGCAGTACTTC
>TRBD1|14|TRBV6-5|-|TRBJ2-3
CASFFRTGPDTQYF
TGTGCCAGCTTCTTTCGGACAGGCCCAGATACGCAGTATTTT
>TRBD1|13|TRBV2|-|TRBJ2-7
CASSGQGAYEQYF
TGTGCCAGCAGTGGGCAGGGGGCCTACGAGCAGTACTTC
>TRBD1|13|TRBV5-1|-|TRBJ2-5
CASSDRQGETQYF
TGCGCCAGCAGCGACCGACAGGGGGAGACCCAGTACTTC
>-|13|TRBV7-2|-|TRBJ1-1
CASSPDTNTEAFF
TGTGCCAGCAGCCCGGACACAAACACTGAAGCTTTCTTT
>TRBD1|17|TRBV7-9|-|TRBJ2-3
CASSPQPGGLVTDTQYF
TGTGCCAGCAGCCCTCAGCCAGGGGGTCTGGTCACAGATACGCAGTATTTT